The clone carrying this TCR beta chain was recorded a few times. Mismatch with germline at one junction end may stem from a read error. A sample-barcoded 5' primer and a J-beta primer mix were used in a second PCR of roughly 7 to 11 cycles. TCRdb called the 5' RACE reads again in MiXCR, with one record for every CDR3 protein. The sample lists 600,000 or so distinct CDR3 sequences, roughly 20% occurring once. The sample is drawn from a study of blood T cells in healthy people across ages. Samples had at least 7 million PBMCs isolated from them. Germline CDR1 is DFQATT and CDR2 is SNEGSKA (reference sequence). The CDR3 extends over 12 amino acids.

This sequence joins TRBV20-1 and TRBJ2-5; D possibly corresponds to TRBD1 (6 bases). The source of this sequence is a man between 65 and 80 years old in good health. The sequencing input was blood. The CDR3 here is CSAADRQETQYF. In DNA, the CDR3 is TGCAGTGCCGCTGACAGGCAAGAGACTCAGTACTTC.